Shown below are 27 T cell receptor beta chains from a single sample sequenced in a study of blood T cell repertoires in COVID-19. Profiling relied on immunoSEQ multiplex PCR, and the TCRdb table lists in-frame clones only, not all of them. The sample contains 30,000 to 35,000 clones, 78% of which appear only once. Sequenced input: peripheral blood. The source of these receptors is a woman aged 60-75 years with acute or convalescent COVID-19.

In DNA form, the CDR3 reads TGCGCCAGCAGCACCAGCGGTCTAGCGGGGGGAAGTAGAGAGACCCAGTACTTC. This sequence encodes CASSTSGLAGGSRETQYF. The chain links TRBV10-1 to TRBJ2-5; TRBD2 matches 11 bases. CDR3 length equals 18 residues. Germline V gives CDR1 WNHNN, CDR2 SYGVQD (reference sequence). V shed 6 bases and J 4 bases; nucleotides not matched to a gene: 16.

The chain combines TRBV11-2 with TRBJ2-7; D may be TRBD1 (5 bases). The CDR3 is made up of 14 amino acids. Trimming shortened V by 6 bases and J by 0 bases, and 12 bases separated the two germline ends. The V gene's germline CDR1 is SGHAT and CDR2 FQNNGV. This CDR3 reads CASRPIDSSYEQYF. The DNA for the CDR3 is TGTGCCAGCAGACCTATCGACAGCTCCTACGAGCAGTACTTC.

This clone occurred once. The chain employs TRBV2 and TRBJ1-3, with 8 nucleotides matching TRBD1. CDR1 is SNHLY, CDR2 FYNNEI, per germline. J lost 8 bases, V lost 6 bases, and 12 bases had no gene match. The CDR3 has 15 amino acids. CDR3 bases: TGTGCCAGCAGGACGAGGTTTCAGGGGGCCTACACCATATATTTT. Translating gives CASRTRFQGAYTIYF.

This clone has just a few counts. The genes are TRBV2 and TRBJ2-7; tentative D call: TRBD1 (6 bases). The germline gives CDR1 SNHLY, CDR2 FYNNEI. This CDR3 is built from 14 residues. The V gene lost 7 bases and the J gene lost 6 bases, with 19 bases spanning the gap. The CDR3 sequence: CASTLSLGALEQYF. In nucleotides, the CDR3 is TGTGCCAGCACCCTTTCCCTGGGGGCACTCGAGCAGTACTTC.

The chain is built from TRBV5-1 and TRBJ2-7; D gene ambiguous. The V end was cut by 1 base, the J end by 5 bases, with 13 bases between. CDR3 length: 14 amino acids. The germline CDR1 and CDR2 sequences are SGHRS and YFSETQ. CDR3 nucleotide sequence: TGCGCCAGCAGCTTGTCACAAAACATCCACGAGCAGTACTTC. It specifies CASSLSQNIHEQYF.

The J gene is TRBJ1-3, the V gene TRBV10-3; 9 bases align to TRBD1. This CDR3 spans 15 amino acids. Germline V gene sequence: CDR1 ENHRY, CDR2 SYGVKD. Trimming at V came to 6 bases and at J to 2 bases, leaving 5 bases not matched to a gene. CDR3 coding DNA: TGTGCCATCAGGGGACAGGGATTTCCTGGAAACACCATATATTTT. This encodes CAIRGQGFPGNTIYF.

The CDR3: CATSGGSLMGYEQYF. In nucleotides, the CDR3 is TGTGCCACCAGTGGGGGCAGTTTGATGGGCTACGAGCAGTACTTC. This rearrangement joins TRBV24-1 to TRBJ2-7, with D possibly matching TRBD1 (5 bases). Germline CDR1 KGHDR, CDR2 SFDVKD. This CDR3 has 15 residues. Deletions cut 5 bases from V and 3 bases from J, with 16 bases between.

This clone was detected a few times. The V gene is TRBV6-5, the J gene TRBJ1-4; maybe TRBD1 (5 bases). Per germline, CDR1 MNHEY and CDR2 SVGAGI. CDR3 length: 13 amino acids. Trimming removed 2 bases from V and 8 bases from J, with 9 bases in between. CDR3 protein: CASSYVRGEKLFF. CDR3 in DNA: TGTGCCAGCAGTTACGTCCGGGGGGAAAAACTGTTTTTT.

The rearrangement uses TRBV3-1 (or the pseudogene TRBV3-2) and TRBJ1-2, with D unclear. Germline CDR1 and CDR2: LGHDT and YNNKEL (reference sequence). This CDR3 spans 14 amino acids. Trimming removed 0 bases from V and 8 bases from J, with 13 bases in between. CDR3 nucleotide sequence: TGTGCCAGCAGCCAAGATCTGCGGGCCTGGGGCTACACCTTC. It translates to CASSQDLRAWGYTF.

The chain has TRBV10-2 and TRBJ2-5, with D possibly being TRBD1 (5 bases). Germline CDR1 WSHSY, CDR2 SAAADI. This CDR3 contains 14 residues. Trimming took 3 bases from V and 5 from J, leaving 13 bases between them. The DNA for the CDR3 is TGCGCCAGCAGTGATGAAGGGGCCGGCGAGACCCAGTACTTC. Protein product: CASSDEGAGETQYF.

The chain links TRBV7-9 to TRBJ2-7; D is uncertain. The V end was cut by 5 bases, the J end by 4 bases, with 9 bases between. Germline CDR1 reads SEHNR; CDR2 reads FQNEAQ (reference sequence). The CDR3 is made up of 12 amino acids. In DNA form, the CDR3 reads TGTGCCAGCAGCATCACGAGATACGAGCAGTACTTC. Translated: CASSITRYEQYF.

The rearrangement uses TRBV9 and TRBJ2-3, with D possibly called TRBD1 or TRBD2 (10 bases each). CDR1 is SGDLS and CDR2 is YYNGEE in the germline V gene. This CDR3 region has 21 residues. V lost 3 bases and J 7 bases, leaving 36 bases between the germline ends. As DNA, the CDR3 is TGTGCCAGCAGCGCACCCACCGACAGGGGGCTGGCTAGCGGGGGCCAATATACGCAGTATTTT. Amino acid sequence: CASSAPTDRGLASGGQYTQYF.

The gene calls are TRBV18 and TRBJ1-5; maybe TRBD1 (6 bases). This CDR3 region has 14 residues. The V and J ends lost 5 bases and 5 bases respectively, with 13 bases between them. Germline V CDR1 and CDR2: KGHSH, LQKENI. In DNA, the CDR3 is TGTGCCAGCTCATCAAGCAGGGGAGATCAGCCCCAGCATTTT. This translates into CASSSSRGDQPQHF.

V gene TRBV5-6 combines with J gene TRBJ1-2; 8 bases fit TRBD1. Germline V lookup: CDR1 SGHDT, CDR2 YYEEEE. After removal of 3 bases from V and 7 bases from J, the junction contained 11 bases not matched to a gene. There are 15 residues in the CDR3. DNA for the CDR3: TGTGCCAGCAGCTGGGATACAGGGGGGGCGGGTGGCTACACCTTC. Translation: CASSWDTGGAGGYTF. The whole variable domain, remainder taken from reference TRBV5-6 and TRBJ1-2, is DAGVTQSPTHLIKTRGQQVTLRCSPKSGHDTVSWYQQALGQGPQFIFQYYEEEERQRGNFPDRFSGHQFPNYSSELNVNALLLGDSALYLCASSWDTGGAGGYTFGSGTRLTVV.

This clone was picked up one time. The chain joins TRBV14 to TRBJ2-3; 11 positions agree with TRBD2. The CDR3 runs to 16 residues. Germline V gene data show CDR1 as SGHDN and CDR2 as FVKESK. J was trimmed by 0 bases and V by 4 bases; bases with no gene match: 3. The CDR3 DNA reads as TGTGCCAGCAGCCGAGGGACTAGCGGAAGCACAGATACGCAGTATTTT. Protein sequence: CASSRGTSGSTDTQYF.

The chain carries TRBV3-1 (or the pseudogene TRBV3-2) and TRBJ1-2, with 8 bases lining up with TRBD1. The V and J ends lost 3 bases and 4 bases, in that order; junction bases with no gene match: 7. Germline V gene lookup returns CDR1 LGHDT and CDR2 YNNKEL (reference sequence). This CDR3 has 15 amino acids. DNA of the CDR3: TGTGCCAGCAGCCACTTGGACAGGGAAGCCTATGGCTACACCTTC. It is translated as CASSHLDREAYGYTF.

The chain links TRBV10-2 to TRBJ1-2; 8 bases align to TRBD1. The junction had 11 bases not matched to a gene; V was cut back by 0 bases and J by 2 bases. Germline V gene data show CDR1 as WSHSY and CDR2 as SAAADI. This CDR3 comprises 18 residues. The CDR3 sequence: CASSESRDRNLLNYGYTF. CDR3 in DNA: TGCGCCAGCAGTGAGTCCCGGGACAGGAACCTCCTGAACTATGGCTACACCTTC.

The chain links TRBV10-1 to TRBJ2-3; TRBD2 is a possible D gene (6 bases). In germline, CDR1 is WNHNN, CDR2 SYGVQD (reference sequence). The germline V and J ends were trimmed by 2 bases and 8 bases, with 11 bases remaining between them. The CDR3 extends over 13 amino acids. The CDR3 reads CASSEAPGGTQYF. The CDR3 nucleotides read TGCGCCAGCAGTGAGGCCCCCGGGGGTACGCAGTATTTT.

The V gene is TRBV27, the J gene TRBJ1-5; D unresolved. Trimming stripped 7 bases from V and 9 bases from J, with 19 bases between. This CDR3 spans 14 amino acids. CDR1 is MNHEY, CDR2 SMNVEV, per germline (reference sequence). The CDR3 DNA is TGTGCCAGCACCACCAGCCAAGGCGAGGGGCCCCAGCATTTT. The encoded protein is CASTTSQGEGPQHF.

This clone was recorded once. The CDR3 sequence is CASSFTGANVLTF. DNA for the CDR3: TGTGCCAGCAGCTTTACTGGGGCCAACGTCCTGACTTTC. V gene TRBV5-4 combines with J gene TRBJ2-6; D gene ambiguous. Germline V gene sequence: CDR1 SGHNT, CDR2 YYREEE (reference sequence). V was cut by 2 bases and J by 2 bases, with 2 bases left in between. The CDR3 sequence is 13 residues long.

This clone was counted between two and nine times. CDR3 sequence: CASSTSGGDRVYEQYF. The CDR3 DNA reads as TGTGCCAGCAGTACCTCCGGAGGGGACAGAGTTTACGAGCAGTACTTC. The V and J genes are TRBV27 and TRBJ2-7, with a possible D match to TRBD1 (7 bases). CDR3 length: 16 residues. Germline V CDR1 and CDR2: MNHEY, SMNVEV (reference sequence). V lost 5 bases, J lost 4 bases, and 21 bases lay in between.

This chain links TRBV7-6 with TRBJ2-3; tentative D call: TRBD1 (5 bases). The CDR3 extends over 16 amino acids. The V gene's germline CDR1 is SGHVS and CDR2 FNYEAQ. The V end was cut by 5 bases, the J end by 2 bases, with 17 bases between. This CDR3 is CASSPHGQGHTDTQYF. The CDR3 region has the DNA TGTGCCAGCAGCCCGCACGGGCAGGGTCACACAGATACGCAGTATTTT.

This chain uses TRBV13 with TRBJ2-3, with 14 bases that match TRBD2. The ends lost 5 bases at V and 3 bases at J; junction bases unmatched: 4. This CDR3 is 16 amino acids long. The germline V gene encodes CDR1 PRHDT and CDR2 FYEKMQ (reference sequence). The CDR3 nucleotides read TGTGCCAGCAGCCCGACTAGCGGGGGGGTAACAGATACGCAGTATTTT. It specifies CASSPTSGGVTDTQYF.

The V and J genes are TRBV5-1 and TRBJ1-1; tentatively, D is TRBD1 (6 bases). V gave up 4 bases and J gave up 3 bases, with 16 bases separating them. Germline V gene sequence: CDR1 SGHRS, CDR2 YFSETQ. This CDR3 comprises 15 residues. CDR3 sequence: CASSLLQGLDTEAFF. CDR3 coding DNA: TGCGCCAGCAGCCTCCTACAGGGTCTGGACACTGAAGCTTTCTTT.

The genes are TRBV7-8 and TRBJ1-2, with TRBD1 as a possible D gene (5 bases). V dropped 1 base and J dropped 4 bases, with 16 bases sitting between them. The CDR3 is made up of 16 amino acids. Germline loops: CDR1 SGHVS, CDR2 FQNEAQ. Here the CDR3 DNA reads TGTGCCAGCAGCTTAGGCCCCGGGGGATTCGTCTATGGCTACACCTTC. This encodes CASSLGPGGFVYGYTF. Full variable domain (outside the CDR3, taken from reference TRBV7-8 and TRBJ1-2): GAGVSQSPRYKVAKRGQDVALRCDPISGHVSLFWYQQALGQGPEFLTYFQNEAQLDKSGLPSDRFFAERPEGSVSTLKIQRTQQEDSAVYLCASSLGPGGFVYGYTFGSGTRLTVV.

V usage is TRBV2 and J usage is TRBJ2-3, with 8 bases identical to TRBD1. The junction had 7 bases not matched to a gene; V was cut back by 5 bases and J by 6 bases. The germline V gene encodes CDR1 SNHLY and CDR2 FYNNEI. This CDR3 has 14 amino acids. The CDR3 region has the DNA TGTGCCAGCAGTCTCAGGGGGCGCCTGGATACGCAGTATTTT. Translating gives CASSLRGRLDTQYF.

The chain recombines TRBV6-5 with TRBJ1-1; TRBD1 aligns across 7 bases. V lost 6 bases, J lost 10 bases, and 8 bases stayed unmatched. This CDR3 is 12 amino acids long. The germline CDR1 and CDR2 sequences are MNHEY and SVGAGI. The chain's CDR3 is CASRTGQEGAFF. CDR3 nucleotides: TGTGCCAGCAGGACCGGACAGGAGGGAGCTTTCTTT.